This T cell receptor beta chain was found in a study of T cell changes during pregnancy in multiple sclerosis. The method was immunoSEQ multiplex PCR; TCRdb's version includes in-frame clones alone and lacks a portion of them. Counted here are just over 35,000 clones, roughly 87% occurring once; the ten biggest clones make up roughly 0.78%. The CDR3 extends over 14 amino acids. The junction had 5 bases not matched to a gene; V was cut back by 5 bases and J by 5 bases. Germline V gene sequence: CDR1 SGHTA, CDR2 FQGTGA. The TCR was taken from a female donor in good health, enrolled as a control in a pregnancy study. This specimen was CD4+ T cells from peripheral blood mononuclear cells, taken after pregnancy. The rearrangement uses TRBV7-3 and TRBJ2-5, with 10 positions matching TRBD1. The CDR3 sequence: CASSPTGGRETQYF. Written as DNA, the CDR3 is TGTGCCAGCAGCCCGACAGGGGGCAGGGAGACCCAGTACTTC.